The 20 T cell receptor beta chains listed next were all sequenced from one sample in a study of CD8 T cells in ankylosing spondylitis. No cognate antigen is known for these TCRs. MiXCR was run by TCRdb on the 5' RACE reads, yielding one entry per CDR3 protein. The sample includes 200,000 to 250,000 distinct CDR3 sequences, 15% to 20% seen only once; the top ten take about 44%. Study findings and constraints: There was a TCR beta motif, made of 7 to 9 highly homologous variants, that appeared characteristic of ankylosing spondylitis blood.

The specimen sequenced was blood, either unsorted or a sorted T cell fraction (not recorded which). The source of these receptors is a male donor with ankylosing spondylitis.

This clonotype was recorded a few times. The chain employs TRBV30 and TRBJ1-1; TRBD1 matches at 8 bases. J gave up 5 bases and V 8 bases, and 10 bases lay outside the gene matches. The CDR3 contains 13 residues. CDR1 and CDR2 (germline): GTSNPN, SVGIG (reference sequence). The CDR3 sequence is CAGKTGGRTEAFF. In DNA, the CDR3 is TGTGCCGGCAAAACAGGGGGTAGGACTGAAGCTTTCTTT. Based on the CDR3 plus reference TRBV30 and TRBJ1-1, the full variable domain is SQTIHQWPATLVQPVGSPLSLECTVEGTSNPNLYWYRQAAGRGLQLLFYSVGIGQISSEVPQNLSASRPQDRQFILSSKKLLLSDSGFYLCAGKTGGRTEAFFGQGTRLTVV.

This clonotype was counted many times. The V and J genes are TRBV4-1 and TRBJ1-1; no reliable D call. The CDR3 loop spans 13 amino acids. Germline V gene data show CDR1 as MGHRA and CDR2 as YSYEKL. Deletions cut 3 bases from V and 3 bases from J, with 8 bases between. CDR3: CASSHSGDTEAFF. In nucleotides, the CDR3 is TGCGCCAGCAGCCATAGCGGGGACACTGAAGCTTTCTTT.

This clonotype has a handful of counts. CDR3 sequence (DNA): TGTGCCAGCAGTCACACCTCGGGAGGCCACTACGAGCAGTACTTC. Translation gives CASSHTSGGHYEQYF. The rearrangement uses TRBV28 and TRBJ2-7, with 7 bases aligning to TRBD2. In germline, CDR1 is MDHEN, CDR2 SYDVKM. Trimming at V came to 5 bases and at J to 3 bases, leaving 10 bases not matched to a gene. This CDR3 has 15 amino acids.

The CDR3 DNA sequence: TGCGCCAGCAGCTTGGCCGGACAGGTCGTTGTCGAGCAGTACTTC. This sequence encodes CASSLAGQVVVEQYF. V usage is TRBV5-1 and J usage is TRBJ2-7, with 7 bases aligning to TRBD1. The junction had 9 bases not matched to a gene; V was cut back by 0 bases and J by 6 bases. The CDR3 consists of 15 residues. The germline gives CDR1 SGHRS, CDR2 YFSETQ.

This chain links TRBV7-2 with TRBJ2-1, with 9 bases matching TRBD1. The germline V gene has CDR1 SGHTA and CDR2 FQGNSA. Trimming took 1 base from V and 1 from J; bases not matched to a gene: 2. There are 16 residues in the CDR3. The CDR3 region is CASSLVGQGSYNEQFF. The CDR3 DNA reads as TGTGCCAGCAGCTTAGTGGGACAGGGTTCCTACAATGAGCAGTTCTTC.

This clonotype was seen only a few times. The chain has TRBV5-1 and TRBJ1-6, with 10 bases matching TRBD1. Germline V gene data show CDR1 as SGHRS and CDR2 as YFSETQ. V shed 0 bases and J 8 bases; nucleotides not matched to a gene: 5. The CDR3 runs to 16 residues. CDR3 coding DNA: TGCGCCAGCAGCTTGGTCGGGACAGGGGTAGATTCACCCCTCCACTTT. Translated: CASSLVGTGVDSPLHF. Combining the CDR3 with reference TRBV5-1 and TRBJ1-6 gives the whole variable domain KAGVTQTPRYLIKTRGQQVTLSCSPISGHRSVSWYQQTPGQGLQFLFEYFSETQRNKGNFPGRFSGRQFSNSRSEMNVSTLELGDSALYLCASSLVGTGVDSPLHFGNGTRLTVT.

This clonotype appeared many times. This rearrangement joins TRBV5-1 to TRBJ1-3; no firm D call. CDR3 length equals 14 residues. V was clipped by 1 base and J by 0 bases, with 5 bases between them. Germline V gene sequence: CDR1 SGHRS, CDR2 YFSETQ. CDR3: CASSLPGSGNTIYF. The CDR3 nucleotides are TGCGCCAGCAGCTTGCCAGGCTCTGGAAACACCATATATTTT.

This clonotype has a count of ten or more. The CDR3 DNA follows: TGTGCCAGCAGCTTAGGACTAGGGAATGAGCAGTTCTTC. Its protein product is CASSLGLGNEQFF. The chain recombines TRBV7-3 with TRBJ2-1; 7 positions agree with TRBD2. The CDR3 extends over 13 amino acids. Germline CDR1 SGHTA, CDR2 FQGTGA. Losses at the gene ends were 2 bases for V and 7 bases for J; bases not matched to a gene: 2.

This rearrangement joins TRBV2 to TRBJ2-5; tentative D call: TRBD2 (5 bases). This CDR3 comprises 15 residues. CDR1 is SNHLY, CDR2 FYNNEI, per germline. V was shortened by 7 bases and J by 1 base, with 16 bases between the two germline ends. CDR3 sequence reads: CASIRSWETQETQYF. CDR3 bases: TGTGCCAGCATCCGAAGTTGGGAGACCCAAGAGACCCAGTACTTC.

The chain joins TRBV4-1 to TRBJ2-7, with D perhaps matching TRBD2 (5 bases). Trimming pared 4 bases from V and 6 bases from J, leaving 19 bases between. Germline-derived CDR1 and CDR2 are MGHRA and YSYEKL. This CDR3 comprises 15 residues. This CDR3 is CASSRLLDSASEQYF. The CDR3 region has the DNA TGCGCCAGCAGCCGACTCCTGGACTCCGCCTCCGAGCAGTACTTC.

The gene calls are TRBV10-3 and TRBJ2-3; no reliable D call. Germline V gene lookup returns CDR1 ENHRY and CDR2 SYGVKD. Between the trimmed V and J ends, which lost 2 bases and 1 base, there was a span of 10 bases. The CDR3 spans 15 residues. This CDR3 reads CAISEPLTGTDTQYF. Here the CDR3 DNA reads TGTGCCATCAGTGAGCCCCTGACTGGCACAGATACGCAGTATTTT.

The CDR3 DNA is TGTGCCAGCAGCTTGGCACAGAATTATGGCTACACCTTC. Translating it yields CASSLAQNYGYTF. The chain is built from TRBV5-6 and TRBJ1-2; unclear D gene. CDR1 SGHDT and CDR2 YYEEEE come from the germline V gene. The CDR3 runs 13 residues. V was shortened by 0 bases and J by 5 bases, with 8 bases between the two germline ends.

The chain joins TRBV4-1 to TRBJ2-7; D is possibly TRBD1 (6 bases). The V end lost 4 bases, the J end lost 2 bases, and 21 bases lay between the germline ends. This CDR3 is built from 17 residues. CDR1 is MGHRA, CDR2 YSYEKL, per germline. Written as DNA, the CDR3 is TGCGCCAGCAGCCCAGTCTCGGCGAGAGGGGGTGCCTACGAGCAGTACTTC. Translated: CASSPVSARGGAYEQYF.

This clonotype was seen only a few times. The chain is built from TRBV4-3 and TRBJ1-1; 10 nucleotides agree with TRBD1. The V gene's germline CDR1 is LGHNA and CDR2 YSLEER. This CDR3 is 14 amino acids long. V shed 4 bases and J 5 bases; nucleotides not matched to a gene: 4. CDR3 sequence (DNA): TGCGCCAGCAGCCCAGCGGACAGGGGGACTGAAGCTTTCTTT. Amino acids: CASSPADRGTEAFF.

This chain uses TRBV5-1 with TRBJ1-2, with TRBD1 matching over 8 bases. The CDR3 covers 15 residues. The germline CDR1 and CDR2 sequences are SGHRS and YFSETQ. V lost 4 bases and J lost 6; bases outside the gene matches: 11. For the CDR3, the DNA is TGCGCCAGCAGCCTATTTACGACAGGGGAAGATGGCTACACCTTC. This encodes CASSLFTTGEDGYTF.

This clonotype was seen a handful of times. The CDR3 DNA sequence: TGCAGTGCTTCAACACGCGGGGACAAGTACCAAGAGACCCAGTACTTC. Protein product: CSASTRGDKYQETQYF. The chain has TRBV20-1 and TRBJ2-5; D might be TRBD1 or TRBD2, each matching 6 bases. This CDR3 spans 16 amino acids. V lost 5 bases to trimming and J lost 0 bases, with 19 bases between them. From germline, CDR1 is DFQATT and CDR2 SNEGSKA (reference sequence).

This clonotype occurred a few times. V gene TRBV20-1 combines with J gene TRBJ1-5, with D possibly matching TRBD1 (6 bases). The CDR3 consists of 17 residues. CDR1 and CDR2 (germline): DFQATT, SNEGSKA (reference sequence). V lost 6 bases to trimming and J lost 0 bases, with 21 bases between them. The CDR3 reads CSASVPGHVYSNQPQHF. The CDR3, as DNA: TGCAGTGCCAGCGTCCCGGGACACGTTTATAGCAATCAGCCCCAGCATTTT.

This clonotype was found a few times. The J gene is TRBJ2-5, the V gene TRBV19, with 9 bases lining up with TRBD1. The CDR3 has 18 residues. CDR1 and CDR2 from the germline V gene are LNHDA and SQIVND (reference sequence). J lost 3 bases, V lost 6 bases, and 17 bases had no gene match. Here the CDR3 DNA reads TGTGCCAGTAGCCCCCTCATCCCGGGGACAGGGTGGGAAGAGACCCAGTACTTC. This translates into CASSPLIPGTGWEETQYF. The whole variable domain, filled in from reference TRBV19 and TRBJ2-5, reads DGGITQSPKYLFRKEGQNVTLSCEQNLNHDAMYWYRQDPGQGLRLIYYSQIVNDFQKGDIAEGYSVSREKKESFPLTVTSAQKNPTAFYLCASSPLIPGTGWEETQYFGPGTRLLVL.

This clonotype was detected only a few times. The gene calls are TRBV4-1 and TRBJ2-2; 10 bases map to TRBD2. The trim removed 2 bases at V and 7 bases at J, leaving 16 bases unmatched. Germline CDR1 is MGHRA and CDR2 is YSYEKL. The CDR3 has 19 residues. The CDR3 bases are TGCGCCAGCAGCCAAACCCCTCCTAGCGGGAGTAAAAGTGGCGGGGAGCTGTTTTTT. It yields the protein CASSQTPPSGSKSGGELFF.

The CDR3 DNA reads TGTGCCAGTAGTTTGGCGGGATATGGCGGGGAGCTGTTTTTT. This codes for CASSLAGYGGELFF. This chain links TRBV19 with TRBJ2-2, with a weak D call TRBD2 (6 bases). The CDR3 has 14 residues. Trimming shortened V by 5 bases and J by 7 bases, and 14 bases separated the two germline ends. Per the germline V gene, CDR1 is LNHDA and CDR2 is SQIVND (reference sequence). Filled out from reference TRBV19 and TRBJ2-2, the complete variable domain reads DGGITQSPKYLFRKEGQNVTLSCEQNLNHDAMYWYRQDPGQGLRLIYYSQIVNDFQKGDIAEGYSVSREKKESFPLTVTSAQKNPTAFYLCASSLAGYGGELFFGEGSRLTVL.